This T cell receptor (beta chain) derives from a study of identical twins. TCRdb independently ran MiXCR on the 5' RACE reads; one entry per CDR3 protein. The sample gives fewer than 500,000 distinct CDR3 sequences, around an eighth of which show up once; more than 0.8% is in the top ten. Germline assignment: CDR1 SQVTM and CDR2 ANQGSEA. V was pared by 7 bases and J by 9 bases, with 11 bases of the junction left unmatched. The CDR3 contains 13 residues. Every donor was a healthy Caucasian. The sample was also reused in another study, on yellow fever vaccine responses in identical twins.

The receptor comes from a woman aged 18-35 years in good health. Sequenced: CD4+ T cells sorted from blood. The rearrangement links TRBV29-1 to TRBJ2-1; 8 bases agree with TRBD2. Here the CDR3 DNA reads TGCAGCGCAGCGGGAGCCCGAGTGATTGAGCAGTTCTTC. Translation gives CSAAGARVIEQFF.